This TCR beta chain was identified during a study of blood T cells in healthy people across ages (dated by TCRdb to between 2014 and 2017). About the full investigation: Template switching captured roughly one uniquely barcoded TCR beta cDNA molecule per two T cells in model experiments. Age-related changes in TCR beta repertoire diversity were measured in the study by deep sequencing normalized with unique cDNA molecular identifiers. Donors were grouped into four age groups: young (average roughly 15 years), middle-aged (39), aged (62) and long-lived (82). To avoid experimental bias, donors of different ages were spread randomly across the sequencing lanes. Two additional independent replicas of 1 million unique cDNA reads from the same blood draw were analyzed for two donors (one aged 18 to 29 and one aged 80 or older). Broad study findings and their caveats: There was a strong correlation between observed TCR beta diversity and the percentage of naive T cells measured by flow cytometry. Total diversity estimates from one million sequenced T cells were considered lower bounds and underestimates. Observed TCR beta diversity per million T cells fell roughly linearly with age, and a significant reduction was already apparent by age about 36. Donor CMV infection status was unknown, potentially confounding age-related changes in expanded clonotypes. Compared with the aged group, the long-lived group had more naive CD4+ T cells, fewer expanded clones and increased TCR diversity, suggesting age selection. Bulk unsorted PBMC profiling prevented conclusive comparison of naive and antigen-experienced compartments.

Receptor amplification or capture employed 5' RACE. TCRdb records Illumina HiSeq 2500 as the sequencer. A second PCR of 7 to 11 cycles was performed with a sample-barcoded 5' primer and a J-beta primer mix. Each TCR beta cDNA molecule received a unique molecular identifier from a template-switch 5' adaptor carrying 12 random nucleotides. At least 3 million CDR3-containing paired-end reads were obtained from each sample. First-strand cDNA was synthesized from all RNA with the Mint cDNA synthesis kit, primed by a TRBC-specific oligonucleotide. After uracil-DNA glycosylase treatment, a first 18-cycle PCR used universal primers M1SS and BC2_uni_R on all cDNA. Processing in the source paper ran as follows. For normalization, 1 million high-quality reads, each with a distinct molecular identifier, were randomly selected from each sample. Instead of being binned into consensus sequences, reads that shared molecular identifiers were thrown out. MiTCR, set to a Q25 quality threshold and the strictest error-elimination algorithm, was used for CDR3 identification, clonotype clustering and error correction. A nonparametric unseen species model using Euler transformation provided a lower-bound estimate of total TCR beta diversity. TCRdb itself trimmed the public reads at Q25 with fastp, ran MiXCR and retained productive beta chains. Here each entry gathers all rows of one CDR3 protein and keeps the most common genes and DNA. It is TCRdb's table, rather than the study itself, that gives the V and J calls and clone size. Here the sample has about 940,000 distinct CDR3 sequences; around 46% occur a single time. Around an eighth of the sample is taken by the ten largest.

The V and J ends are trimmed by 6 bases and 8 bases, leaving 8 bases between them. Including cysteine and phenylalanine, the CDR3 has 10 amino acids. This entry keeps only the CDR3 DNA: 30 bases, framed from base 1. According to the germline V gene (reference sequence), CDR1 reads DFQATT and CDR2 reads SNEGSKA. Donors were 40 or so systemically healthy Caucasian individuals from Russia aged about 6 to 100 years. Each donor gave approximately 9.3 milliliters of peripheral blood, collected into EDTA-treated Vacutainer tubes. Ficoll-Paque density-gradient centrifugation was used to isolate PBMCs, with at least 6.5 million per sample. Trizol reagent was used to extract total RNA from the PBMCs, yielding at least 6 micrograms per sample. For every donor, an aliquot of PBMCs went through flow cytometry to measure the percentages of naive CD45RAhigh/CD27high T cells. For this clonotype: Its antigen is not yet known. Within one base of it there is no much larger clone, and no base qualities were kept.

The TCR was taken from a man aged 25 to 40 in good health. Sequencing was carried out using blood. The chain was built from TRBV20-1 and TRBJ2-1; too little of a D gene remains to name it. The nucleotide sequence reads TGCAGTGCCGATGGTGATGAGCAGTTCTTC. This sequence encodes CSADGDEQFF.